Listed below are T cell receptor beta chains from one sample, sequenced in a study of blood T cell repertoires in COVID-19. Some clones are missing from TCRdb's copy, which holds only in-frame ones; the method was immunoSEQ multiplex PCR. The data show more than 150,000 clones, 65% to 85% seen once. Sequenced: PBMCs or T cells enriched from blood (not recorded which). The receptors here all came from a woman aged 55-70 years who had recovered from COVID-19. The CDR3 runs from the conserved cysteine through the conserved F or W. A D gene is named only where the DNA matches it firmly. Size is omitted from some rows. Given values are once, few, many or a class for expanded clones.

D gene	clone size	V gene	J gene	CDR3 protein	CDR3 DNA
NA	NA	TRBV29-1	TRBJ2-3	CSVERPAGTDTQYF	TGCAGCGTTGAAAGGCCGGCAGGGACAGATACGCAGTATTTT
TRBD2	NA	TRBV9	TRBJ2-5	CASSVIAGGEETQYF	TGTGCCAGCAGCGTGATAGCGGGAGGAGAGGAGACCCAGTACTTC
NA	NA	TRBV7-2	TRBJ1-5	CASSLGGLPQHF	TGTGCCAGCAGCCTGGGGGGATTGCCCCAGCATTTT
TRBD1	NA	TRBV7-9	TRBJ1-2	CASSLTGGENGYTF	TGTGCCAGCAGCCTGACAGGGGGCGAGAATGGCTACACCTTC
NA	once	TRBV6-1	TRBJ2-3	CASSESWGEDTQYF	TGTGCCAGCAGTGAATCCTGGGGAGAAGATACGCAGTATTTT
TRBD1	NA	TRBV18	TRBJ2-7	CASSPGWQGVGEQYF	TGTGCCAGCTCACCAGGGTGGCAGGGGGTCGGTGAGCAGTACTTC
NA	NA	TRBV30	TRBJ2-2	CAWSPYVRPNTGELFF	TGTGCCTGGAGCCCTTACGTGCGTCCGAACACCGGGGAGCTGTTTTTT
NA	NA	TRBV28	TRBJ2-7	CASRSQEGQYF	TGTGCCAGCAGGAGCCAGGAAGGGCAGTACTTC
NA	NA	TRBV5-1	TRBJ2-1	CASSFDPGVNEQFF	TGCGCCAGCAGCTTTGACCCGGGAGTAAATGAGCAGTTCTTC
TRBD2	few	TRBV7-2	TRBJ2-1	CASSLIGGRGYEQFF	TGTGCCAGTAGCTTAATTGGCGGGAGAGGGTATGAGCAGTTCTTC
TRBD1	NA	TRBV3-1/TRBV3-2	TRBJ1-1	CASSQGGTDPYEAFF	TGTGCCAGCAGCCAAGGAGGGACAGATCCATATGAAGCTTTCTTT
NA	NA	TRBV2	TRBJ2-3	CASSGTSTDTQYF	TGTGCCAGCAGTGGGACTAGCACAGATACGCAGTATTTT
NA	once	TRBV5-1	TRBJ1-2	CASSPGAPGEGYTF	TGCGCCAGCAGCCCAGGGGCCCCAGGGGAAGGCTACACCTTC
NA	NA	TRBV18	TRBJ1-1	CASSPQGRVDTEAFF	TGTGCCAGCTCACCACAGGGGAGGGTCGACACTGAAGCTTTCTTT
TRBD1	NA	TRBV6-6	TRBJ1-1	CASSPTVRDRDNTEAFF	TGTGCCAGCAGTCCGACGGTTCGGGACAGGGACAACACTGAAGCTTTCTTT
NA	NA	TRBV5-1	TRBJ1-3	CASSFSTGTNGNTIYF	TGCGCCAGCAGCTTCTCGACAGGTACGAATGGAAACACCATATATTTT
NA	NA	TRBV4-1	TRBJ1-3	CASKAGAAGNTIYF	TGCGCCAGCAAGGCAGGGGCAGCTGGAAACACCATATATTTT
NA	NA	TRBV7-6	TRBJ2-3	CASSFGQDTQYF	TGTGCCAGCAGCTTCGGACAGGATACGCAGTATTTT
NA	NA	TRBV30	TRBJ2-1	CAWRAVGTQQFF	TGTGCCTGGAGGGCCGTCGGGACTCAGCAGTTCTTC
NA	few	TRBV5-1	TRBJ1-5	CASSLAQGGQPQHF	TGCGCCAGCAGCTTGGCTCAGGGAGGTCAGCCCCAGCATTTT
NA	NA	TRBV4-2	TRBJ1-4	CASSQDQGFNEKLFF	TGTGCCAGCAGCCAAGATCAGGGTTTTAATGAAAAACTGTTTTTT
NA	NA	TRBV3-1/TRBV3-2	TRBJ1-6	CASSSGQFNSPLHF	TGTGCCAGCAGTAGCGGCCAGTTTAATTCACCCCTCCACTTT
NA	NA	TRBV7-9	TRBJ2-1	CASSLGAGSYNEQFF	TGTGCCAGCAGCTTAGGGGCGGGGTCCTACAATGAGCAGTTCTTC
NA	NA	TRBV18	TRBJ1-1	CASSQQGMNTEAFF	TGTGCCAGCTCACAACAGGGCATGAACACTGAAGCTTTCTTT
NA	NA	TRBV7-3	TRBJ2-5	CASSYGSPGETQYF	TGTGCCAGCAGCTATGGATCCCCAGGAGAGACCCAGTACTTC
NA	NA	TRBV12-3/TRBV12-4	TRBJ2-4	CASSQGGNIQYF	TGTGCCAGCAGTCAGGGGGGCAACATTCAGTACTTC
NA	NA	TRBV2	TRBJ2-1	CASSEGATFYNEQFF	TGTGCCAGCAGTGAGGGAGCGACCTTCTACAATGAGCAGTTCTTC
TRBD1	once	TRBV27	TRBJ2-1	CASSFGTGGDEQFF	TGTGCCAGCAGTTTTGGGACAGGGGGCGATGAGCAGTTCTTC
NA	once	TRBV5-4	TRBJ2-2	CASSLEQGVVGELFF	TGTGCCAGCAGCTTGGAACAGGGAGTGGTAGGGGAGCTGTTTTTT
TRBD2	NA	TRBV7-3	TRBJ2-1	CASSLTAQGLNEQFF	TGTGCCAGCAGCTTAACGGCCCAGGGACTAAATGAGCAGTTCTTC
NA	NA	TRBV5-1	TRBJ2-2	CASSSSGAGGELFF	TGCGCCAGCAGTTCGAGTGGCGCGGGCGGGGAGCTGTTTTTT
TRBD1	NA	TRBV2	TRBJ1-2	CASRQRQGGYGYTF	TGTGCCAGCAGACAGAGACAGGGCGGGTATGGCTACACCTTC
TRBD2	NA	TRBV29-1	TRBJ2-5	CSSQRGAGKETQYF	TGCAGCTCCCAGCGGGGGGCGGGGAAAGAGACCCAGTACTTC